A selection of T cell receptor beta chains follows, all from one sample in a study of blood T cells in healthy people across ages. Using its own MiXCR run on the 5' RACE reads, TCRdb lists one record per CDR3 protein. The sample has around 650,000 distinct CDR3 sequences, about 32% seen once; the top ten hold just over 15%. Source material: blood. The origin of the receptors is an elderly woman in good health. CDR3s include the opening cysteine and the closing phenylalanine or tryptophan. The order of the fields is clone size, J gene, V gene, D gene, CDR3 protein, CDR3 DNA. D genes are given only for firm matches. Only some rows state a clone size, as once, few, many or a class for expanded clones.

. | TRBJ2-5 | TRBV29-1 | TRBD2 | CSVSLAGGGETQYF | TGCAGCGTATCACTAGCGGGAGGTGGGGAGACCCAGTACTTC
. | TRBJ2-1 | TRBV20-1 | TRBD2 | CSAREPRRGSSYNEQFF | TGCAGTGCTAGAGAGCCCCGACGCGGGAGCTCCTACAATGAGCAGTTCTTC
few | TRBJ1-1 | TRBV11-1 | . | CASIGGDTEAFF | TGTGCCAGCATCGGGGGAGACACTGAAGCTTTCTTT
. | TRBJ2-5 | TRBV15 | TRBD2 | CATSKAGRETQYF | TGTGCCACCAGCAAAGCGGGGAGAGAGACCCAGTACTTC
. | TRBJ2-1 | TRBV20-1 | . | CSARRRTTNNEQFF | TGCAGTGCTAGACGCAGGACTACCAACAATGAGCAGTTCTTC
many | TRBJ2-1 | TRBV7-2 | . | CASSFRGYYEQFF | TGTGCCAGCAGCTTTCGAGGGTATTATGAGCAGTTCTTC
. | TRBJ1-4 | TRBV20-1 | TRBD1 | CSADRGVDEKLFF | TGCAGTGCTGACAGGGGGGTGGATGAAAAACTGTTTTTT
many | TRBJ2-1 | TRBV10-3 | TRBD2 | CAISDTSGGSHNEQFF | TGTGCCATCAGTGATACTAGCGGGGGGAGCCACAATGAGCAGTTCTTC
few | TRBJ1-5 | TRBV18 | . | CASSPSRPQPQHF | TGTGCCAGCTCACCTTCCCGGCCCCAGCCCCAGCATTTT
many | TRBJ2-4 | TRBV5-1 | TRBD1 | CASSWMDRGAKNIQYF | TGCGCCAGCAGCTGGATGGACAGGGGAGCCAAAAACATTCAGTACTTC
many | TRBJ2-1 | TRBV20-1 | . | CSAVGAETYNEQFF | TGCAGTGCCGTCGGGGCAGAAACCTACAATGAGCAGTTCTTC
few | TRBJ2-2 | TRBV7-2 | . | CASKRDANTGELFF | TGTGCCAGCAAAAGGGACGCAAACACCGGGGAGCTGTTTTTT
many | TRBJ2-1 | TRBV5-1 | . | CASSLDRVTDEQFF | TGCGCCAGCAGCTTGGACAGGGTTACGGATGAGCAGTTCTTC
few | TRBJ2-5 | TRBV24-1 | . | CATSGRLQETQYF | TGTGCCACCAGTGGTCGGCTCCAAGAGACCCAGTACTTC
many | TRBJ2-5 | TRBV10-3 | TRBD2 | CAISEETSVYKETQYF | TGTGCCATCAGTGAGGAGACTAGCGTGTACAAAGAGACCCAGTACTTC
many | TRBJ1-2 | TRBV4-3 | . | CASSQDFGRDGYTF | TGCGCCAGCAGCCAAGATTTTGGGAGGGATGGCTACACCTTC
. | TRBJ2-5 | TRBV7-9 | TRBD2 | CASSPQRGPSSYNEQYF | TGTGCCAGCAGCCCTCAGCGGGGGCCAAGCTCCTATAATGAGCAGTACTTC
. | TRBJ1-1 | TRBV20-1 | TRBD1 | CSVNRGARAEAFF | TGCAGTGTGAACAGGGGAGCTAGGGCTGAAGCTTTCTTT
. | TRBJ2-2 | TRBV29-1 | . | CSVIKGPTNTGELFF | TGCAGCGTGATTAAAGGACCGACCAACACCGGGGAGCTGTTTTTT
. | TRBJ2-5 | TRBV28 | . | CANSLSQGTRYF | TGTGCCAACAGTTTATCACAGGGAACGCGGTACTTC
. | TRBJ1-1 | TRBV6-5 | TRBD1 | CAGSYSGLGQGGKAFF | TGTGCCGGCAGTTACTCGGGGCTCGGACAGGGTGGTAAAGCTTTCTTT
many | TRBJ1-5 | TRBV6-2/TRBV6-3 | . | CASSTATWANQPQHF | TGTGCCAGCAGTACCGCGACATGGGCGAATCAGCCCCAGCATTTT
. | TRBJ1-4 | TRBV12-3/TRBV12-4 | TRBD1 | CASSRGTGTNEKLFF | TGTGCCAGCAGTCGCGGGACAGGGACTAATGAAAAACTGTTTTTT
many | TRBJ1-2 | TRBV3-1 | TRBD1 | CASSSPGQGILSYGYTF | TGTGCCAGCAGCTCTCCGGGACAGGGCATTTTGAGTTATGGCTACACCTTC
. | TRBJ1-2 | TRBV27 | . | CASSLGTRRGHTF | TGTGCCAGCAGTTTGGGAACCCGGCGGGGCCACACCTTC
few | TRBJ1-2 | TRBV20-1 | TRBD1 | CSAGTGGPYGYTF | TGCAGTGCGGGGACAGGGGGCCCCTATGGCTACACCTTC
. | TRBJ2-4 | TRBV7-2 | TRBD1 | CASKLGQTAKNIQYF | TGTGCCAGCAAACTGGGACAGACAGCCAAAAACATTCAGTACTTC
. | TRBJ2-2 | TRBV30 | . | CAWTTGFDAGELFF | TGTGCCTGGACTACAGGGTTCGACGCCGGGGAGCTGTTTTTT
. | TRBJ2-3 | TRBV25-1 | . | CASSKGSTQYF | TGTGCCAGCAGTAAGGGGTCTACGCAGTATTTT
many | TRBJ2-7 | TRBV7-9 | TRBD2 | CASSFYSGVNYEQYF | TGTGCCAGCAGCTTTTATAGCGGGGTAAACTACGAGCAGTACTTC
many | TRBJ1-2 | TRBV18 | . | CASSEGGHGYTF | TGTGCCAGCTCCGAGGGAGGCCATGGCTACACCTTC
. | TRBJ2-3 | TRBV6-2/TRBV6-3 | TRBD2 | CASTTLLSGGFGTDTQYF | TGTGCCAGCACCACCCTACTTTCGGGGGGTTTTGGGACAGATACGCAGTATTTT
few | TRBJ2-7 | TRBV28 | . | CASNRDWAYEQYF | TGTGCTAGCAACCGGGACTGGGCCTATGAACAGTACTTC
many | TRBJ2-1 | TRBV4-2 | . | CASSQVVHNEQFF | TGTGCCAGCAGCCAAGTCGTACACAATGAGCAGTTCTTC
many | TRBJ1-1 | TRBV5-1 | . | CASSPRGGEDTEAFF | TGCGCCAGCAGCCCTCGGGGGGGCGAGGACACTGAAGCTTTCTTT
. | TRBJ2-7 | TRBV12-3/TRBV12-4 | . | CASSFRGLYEQYF | TGTGCCAGCAGTTTCCGTGGGCTCTACGAGCAGTACTTC
. | TRBJ1-5 | TRBV7-2 | . | CASRRDHNQPQHF | TGTGCCAGCCGCCGGGACCACAATCAGCCCCAGCATTTT
. | TRBJ2-2 | TRBV5-1 | . | CASSLGARNTGELFF | TGCGCCAGCAGCCTTGGGGCAAGGAACACCGGGGAGCTGTTTTTT
many | TRBJ2-6 | TRBV4-2 | . | CASSQENGANVLTF | TGTGCCAGCAGCCAAGAAAATGGGGCCAACGTCCTGACTTTC
many | TRBJ2-5 | TRBV7-3 | TRBD2 | CASSSGTSGNQYF | TGTGCCAGCAGCTCCGGGACTAGCGGGAACCAGTACTTC
many | TRBJ2-7 | TRBV18 | . | CASSPPSRGTYEQYF | TGTGCCAGCTCACCCCCGAGTCGGGGTACCTACGAGCAGTACTTC
many | TRBJ2-3 | TRBV20-1 | . | CSAGESRVTDTQYF | TGCAGTGCTGGAGAGTCCAGAGTCACAGATACGCAGTATTTT
. | TRBJ2-7 | TRBV20-1 | TRBD2 | CSATPTSGSREQYF | TGCAGTGCTACCCCGACTAGCGGGAGCCGCGAGCAGTACTTC
. | TRBJ2-7 | TRBV6-5 | . | CASKQTGTRAVDEQYF | TGTGCCAGCAAACAAACCGGGACTCGAGCGGTTGATGAGCAGTACTTC
. | TRBJ1-5 | TRBV3-1 | TRBD1 | CASSQTTGTGILSNQPQHF | TGTGCCAGCAGCCAGACTACCGGGACAGGGATTTTAAGCAATCAGCCCCAGCATTTT
many | TRBJ2-5 | TRBV27 | . | CASSLRRGTGETQYF | TGTGCCAGCAGTTTACGACGGGGGACGGGAGAGACCCAGTACTTC
many | TRBJ2-5 | TRBV5-1 | . | CASSLGRLGETQYF | TGCGCCAGCAGCTTGGGGCGCCTGGGGGAGACCCAGTACTTC
many | TRBJ2-1 | TRBV4-3 | . | CASSQESLRYNEQFF | TGCGCCAGCAGCCAAGAGAGTCTGCGCTACAATGAGCAGTTCTTC
many | TRBJ2-7 | TRBV5-1 | . | CASSSYRGRDEQYF | TGCGCCAGCAGCTCTTATAGGGGGAGGGACGAGCAGTACTTC
. | TRBJ1-4 | TRBV9 | . | CASSVTGFGERFF | TGTGCCAGCAGCGTAACAGGGTTCGGGGAACGGTTTTTT
many | TRBJ2-4 | TRBV20-1 | . | CSASNLQDAKNIQYF | TGCAGTGCTAGCAACCTTCAGGATGCCAAAAACATTCAGTACTTC
few | TRBJ2-7 | TRBV2 | TRBD2 | CASKLAGFYEQYF | TGTGCCAGCAAACTAGCGGGATTTTACGAGCAGTACTTC
many | TRBJ2-5 | TRBV6-6 | TRBD2 | CASSRGTSGKTQYF | TGTGCCAGCAGTCGTGGGACTAGCGGGAAGACCCAGTACTTC
. | TRBJ2-3 | TRBV29-1 | . | CSVDRRGLVYF | TGCAGCGTTGACAGACGGGGGCTAGTGTATTTT
. | TRBJ2-7 | TRBV10-3 | TRBD1 | CAIRGDRGSYEQYF | TGTGCCATCAGGGGGGACAGGGGCTCCTACGAGCAGTACTTC
many | TRBJ2-7 | TRBV21-1 | . | CASSKIRGSGGKSSYEQYF | TGTGCCAGCAGCAAAATTCGGGGTAGCGGGGGGAAGAGCTCCTACGAGCAGTACTTC
many | TRBJ2-3 | TRBV5-4 | . | CASSLDGRDTDTQYF | TGTGCCAGCAGCTTGGATGGCAGGGACACAGATACGCAGTATTTT
many | TRBJ2-3 | TRBV5-1 | TRBD2 | CASSLGAGGRRHTDTQYF | TGCGCCAGCAGCTTGGGAGCGGGGGGACGGAGACACACAGATACGCAGTATTTT
. | TRBJ2-1 | TRBV7-8 | TRBD1 | CASSLAAGGEYEQFF | TGTGCCAGCAGCTTAGCCGCAGGGGGCGAGTACGAGCAGTTCTTC
many | TRBJ1-6 | TRBV4-1 | TRBD1 | CASSQDWDRGNSPLHF | TGCGCCAGCAGCCAAGATTGGGACAGGGGAAATTCACCCCTCCACTTT